This is a list of T cell receptor beta chains from one sample in a study of cytomegalovirus exposure and HLA in healthy donors. Clones were sequenced by immunoSEQ multiplex PCR, and TCRdb holds only the in-frame ones, with some missing. The table gives approximately 110,000 clones; the top ten clones make up under 0.7% of it. The sample was PBMCs. These receptors originate from a man aged 50 to 59 in good health and CMV-seronegative. The CDR3 runs from the conserved cysteine through the conserved F or W. The order of the fields is V gene, J gene, D gene, CDR3 DNA, CDR3 protein. The D gene is left open where the match is weak.

TRBV7-2	TRBJ2-7	.	TGTGCCAGCAGCTTAGACAGGGTGAGCTACGAGCAGTACTTC	CASSLDRVSYEQYF
TRBV29-1	TRBJ1-1	.	TGCAGCGTTGAGCAGACTGAAGCTTTCTTT	CSVEQTEAFF
TRBV4-1	TRBJ2-1	TRBD2	TGCGCCAGCAGCCAGCGTCACCTAGCGGGTCCCTACAATGAGCAGTTCTTC	CASSQRHLAGPYNEQFF
TRBV5-1	TRBJ2-3	.	TGCGCCAGCAGCTTGGGGTCAAGTGAGGTTAATACGCAGTATTTT	CASSLGSSEVNTQYF
TRBV7-2	TRBJ2-5	.	TGTGCCAGCAGCTTAGTAGGGCGGGGAGGTGAGACCCAGTACTTC	CASSLVGRGGETQYF
TRBV4-1	TRBJ1-1	.	TGCGCCAGCAGCCCTAGGGACACGTCAACCAACACTGAAGCTTTCTTT	CASSPRDTSTNTEAFF
TRBV7-2	TRBJ1-5	.	TGTGCCAGCAGCTCCCAGACAGCGTATAGCAATCAGCCCCAGCATTTT	CASSSQTAYSNQPQHF
TRBV7-2	TRBJ1-2	.	TGTGCCAGCAGCAGTAACGAGGGCTATGGCTACACCTTC	CASSSNEGYGYTF
TRBV30	TRBJ2-3	.	TGTGCCTCGACACGGGGGTTTAGCACAGATACGCAGTATTTT	CASTRGFSTDTQYF
TRBV18	TRBJ2-7	TRBD1	TGTGCCAGCTCCTCCGGGACAGGGGGCCTCGAGCAGTACTTC	CASSSGTGGLEQYF
TRBV5-6	TRBJ1-2	.	TGTGCCAGCAGCACCTACGGGGGGGGCAATGGCTACACCTTC	CASSTYGGGNGYTF
TRBV19	TRBJ2-2	TRBD2	TGTGCCAGTAGTACCCGACTAGCTGGGGGGGAGCTGTTTTTT	CASSTRLAGGELFF
TRBV2	TRBJ1-2	.	TGTGCCAGCAGTGAAGACAGCCTCTATGGCTACACCTTC	CASSEDSLYGYTF
TRBV2	TRBJ1-1	.	TGTGCCAGCAGTGGACTATCAGGGGACACTGAAGCTTTCTTT	CASSGLSGDTEAFF
TRBV15	TRBJ1-1	.	TGTGCCACCGGACGGGGTGGGGGGACGAACACTGAAGCTTTCTTT	CATGRGGGTNTEAFF
TRBV5-5	TRBJ1-5	TRBD1	TGTGCCAGCAGCCCCCGGACAGGGCCCAATCAGCCCCAGCATTTT	CASSPRTGPNQPQHF
TRBV7-8	TRBJ2-7	.	TGTGCCAGCAGCCCGTCCGAGGGGTTAGGGGGTGGCGAGCAGTACTTC	CASSPSEGLGGGEQYF
TRBV4-3	TRBJ1-2	.	TGCGCCAGCAGCCAAGGGGCAGACGCTAACTATGGCTACACCTTC	CASSQGADANYGYTF
TRBV5-5	TRBJ1-1	TRBD1	TGTGCCAGCAGCCCAACAGGGGCCACGAACACTGAAGCTTTCTTT	CASSPTGATNTEAFF
TRBV7-2	TRBJ1-5	.	TGTGCCAGCAGTTTACGGGTCGACGGAAAATATAGCAATCAGCCCCAGCATTTT	CASSLRVDGKYSNQPQHF
TRBV7-7	TRBJ2-7	.	TGTGCTAGCAGCTTACACCTAGGGAGCGAGCAGTACTTC	CASSLHLGSEQYF
TRBV5-1	TRBJ2-1	.	TGCGCCAGCAGCTTGGAGGGGTTGGGCTTTGGGAATGAGCAGTTCTTC	CASSLEGLGFGNEQFF
TRBV10-3	TRBJ1-2	TRBD1	TGTGCCATGGCAGCGGACAGGGTCTATGGCTACACCTTC	CAMAADRVYGYTF
TRBV19	TRBJ2-5	TRBD1	TGTGCCACCACAAGAACAGGGGCAAAAGAGACCCAGTACTTC	CATTRTGAKETQYF
TRBV5-4	TRBJ2-2	TRBD2	TGTGCCAGCAGCCCGGCGCGGGGGGCGCATACCGGGGAGCTGTTTTTT	CASSPARGAHTGELFF
TRBV4-3	TRBJ2-1	TRBD2	TGCGCCAGCAGCCAAGATTCCCGCCCCGGTCTAGCGGGAGTCTTTAATGAGCAGTTCTTC	CASSQDSRPGLAGVFNEQFF
TRBV7-2	TRBJ1-4	.	TGTGCCAGCAGCTTAGGGGCCTTTGAAAAACTGTTTTTT	CASSLGAFEKLFF
TRBV2	TRBJ1-1	.	TGTGCCAGCAGTAATCAGGGCGTCGGCACTGAAGCTTTCTTT	CASSNQGVGTEAFF
TRBV5-1	TRBJ2-7	TRBD2	TGCGCCAGCAGCTTGGGACTAGCGGTCGGGGAGCAGTACTTC	CASSLGLAVGEQYF
TRBV6-1	TRBJ1-2	TRBD1	TGTGCCAGCAGAACATCTACAGGGGTGAACTATGGCTACACCTTC	CASRTSTGVNYGYTF
TRBV10-1	TRBJ2-3	TRBD1	TGCGCCAGCAGTGACCAGACAGGGCCTTCGTTGTCAGATACGCAGTATTTT	CASSDQTGPSLSDTQYF
TRBV5-1	TRBJ1-1	.	TGCGCCAGCAGCTTACGATCCTTCACGGTCACTGAAGCTTTCTTT	CASSLRSFTVTEAFF
TRBV5-5	TRBJ1-2	.	TGTGCCAGCAGCTTGGGGTTTCGGGGTGGCTACACCTTC	CASSLGFRGGYTF
TRBV5-6	TRBJ1-5	TRBD1	TGTGCCAGCAGCTTATCAGGGGGGAATCAGCCCCAGCATTTT	CASSLSGGNQPQHF
TRBV7-8	TRBJ2-7	TRBD2	TGTGCCAGCAGCCGACTAGCGGGGGGCTACGAGCAGTACTTC	CASSRLAGGYEQYF
TRBV29-1	TRBJ2-3	.	TGCAGCGTTGACCCTAGCTCAGATACGCAGTATTTT	CSVDPSSDTQYF
TRBV6-1	TRBJ1-1	.	TGTGCCAGCCTCGGACAGTTAAACACTGAAGCTTTCTTT	CASLGQLNTEAFF
TRBV7-9	TRBJ2-7	.	TGTGTCTCAGGCGGGCGGTTCAACGAGCAGTACTTC	CVSGGRFNEQYF
TRBV5-8	TRBJ2-6	TRBD2	TGTGCCAGCAGCCCCCGGCTAGCGGCACTCTCTGGGGCCAACGTCCTGACTTTC	CASSPRLAALSGANVLTF
TRBV4-2	TRBJ2-1	TRBD2	TGTGCCAGCAGTTTGGCGGGAGGCTCCTACAATGAGCAGTTCTTC	CASSLAGGSYNEQFF
TRBV7-2	TRBJ1-1	.	TGTGCCACCGGAGTCAACACTGAAGCTTTCTTT	CATGVNTEAFF
TRBV5-4	TRBJ2-2	.	TGTGCCAGCAGCTTCATTAAGGGGGCGAACACCGGGGAGCTGTTTTTT	CASSFIKGANTGELFF
TRBV2	TRBJ1-6	.	TGTGCCAGCAGTGAATCGGGGGATTCACCCCTCCACTTT	CASSESGDSPLHF
TRBV19	TRBJ2-1	.	TGTGCCAGTAGTATCACAGGGACGTATGGTAGTGAGCAGTTCTTC	CASSITGTYGSEQFF
TRBV9	TRBJ2-2	TRBD2	TGTGCCAGCAGCGGCAAGCGGGACTCGAACACCGGGGAGCTGTTTTTT	CASSGKRDSNTGELFF
TRBV9	TRBJ2-7	TRBD1	TGTGCCAGCAGCGTAGGGGGGCAGGGGGTCTACGAGCAGTACTTC	CASSVGGQGVYEQYF
TRBV9	TRBJ1-6	TRBD1	TGTGCCAGCAGCGTTACAGGGGGAGGGAATTCACCCCTCCACTTT	CASSVTGGGNSPLHF
TRBV5-1	TRBJ1-2	TRBD1	TGCGCCAGCAGCCCGGGACAGGCGACTAACTATGGCTACACCTTC	CASSPGQATNYGYTF
TRBV18	TRBJ1-5	.	TGTGCCAGCTCACCCCTTGCGACAGAAAATAGCAATCAGCCCCAGCATTTT	CASSPLATENSNQPQHF
TRBV12-5	TRBJ1-5	.	TGTGCTAGTGCCCAACTCGATGGCAATCAGCCCCAGCATTTT	CASAQLDGNQPQHF